This TCR beta chain was recovered during a study of shared clonotypes between healthy human individuals (TCRdb year 2020). Some background on the complete study: The cohort included a few men and a couple of women between 18 and 49 years of age. Per donor, three plates each were used for CD4 naive and CD4 memory, two for CD8 naive, and one for CD8 memory. To increase sequencing depth and limit assay-specific biases, different laboratories used diverse techniques to prepare libraries and sequence TCR repertoires. To estimate repertoire size and how much clonotype sharing occurs between individuals, the study deeply sequenced the blood TCR repertoires of five healthy adults. Each donor's leukapheresis produced roughly between about 0.9 and 9.5 billion PBMCs.

V is clipped by 11 bases and J by 10 bases, and the sequence between their germline boundaries is 17 bases long. The germline V gene specifies SGHTA as CDR1 and FQGTGA as CDR2. From cysteine to phenylalanine, the CDR3 is 11 amino acids long. Of all the DNA, just the CDR3 is kept, 33 bases in frame from base 1. Overall study results and their limits: Pairwise subsampling led to the expectation that sequencing depth would affect the degree of clonotype sharing among donors. Clonotypes shared by all four sorted-subset donors showed higher generation probabilities than non-shared clonotypes. Only blood was sampled, and tissue TCR repertoires likely differ from those in blood. Even with the large sequencing depth, rarefaction of the sorted-subset datasets indicated that sequencing was incomplete. Because the study included a small number of donors, the genetic and exposure-history diversity represented was limited. Sharing across several donors was observed for about 4.8% of naive CD4, about 3.2% of naive CD8, around 2.5% of memory CD4, and approximately 0.41% of memory CD8 clonotypes. Naive subsets generally had larger estimated clonotype richness than memory subsets did.

The sample holds a few counts of this clone. Its specific antigen is unknown. Per-nucleotide qualities are absent, and no much larger clonotype sits a single base away. Using the deep immunoSEQ assay, multiplex PCR amplified TCR CDR3 regions from genomic DNA. Genomic DNA extracted from each cell subset was distributed evenly over all wells of several immunoSEQ 96-well plates, and each plate served as one replicate. For sorted subsets, approximately 190 ng of genomic DNA, equivalent to about 30,000 T cell genomes, went into each replicate PCR. The purified libraries were quantified using a Qubit 3.0 fluorometer, sized with a Bioanalyzer 2100, and then quantified again using the KAPA Library Quantification kit. Every immunoSEQ 96-well plate was sequenced on a separate single-read 150-cycle Illumina NextSeq 550 flow cell. The original pipeline was this. The immunoSEQ output contained only junctional sequences without quality scores, so filtering could not match that applied to full-length reads. To assign V/J genes and CDR3, sequences were annotated against IMGT germline references using PyIR, a Python wrapper for IgBLAST v1.9. Reads were removed for weak V/J assignments (E-value above 1e-6), missing CDR3, stop codons, out-of-frame junctions, or ambiguous translated residues. V3J clonotypes were defined as sequences sharing an identical inferred V gene, J gene, and CDR3 amino acid sequence. To compute the percentage overlap between repertoires, the number of shared unique clonotypes was divided by the size of the smaller repertoire. Richness of each repertoire was evaluated using RTK rarefaction, the Chao1 estimator, and Recon v2.1 estimates of unobserved clonotypes. Generation probabilities for all TCRbeta clonotypes obtained by the gDNA method from a handful of donors were computed using OLGA. TCRdb limited this immuneACCESS table to in-frame rearrangements with V and J called. A share of clones is missing; checked studies link under half to unresolved V genes, and the rest is unexplained. That table supplies the V and J calls and clone size; D and trimming were determined from the DNA. For this sample the table gives 2 million to 3 million clones, of which more than 85% were detected only once. Clones ranked in the top ten supply 0.35% to 0.45% of the sample.

The donors were healthy, HIV-negative adults with no recently reported acute infections or vaccinations. Every donor was a Caucasian adult living in Nashville, Tennessee, USA. CD4+ T cells were enriched through magnetic negative selection, after which naive cells were positively selected on CD45RA and the remaining negative fraction served as the memory subset. Blood was collected by leukapheresis, and PBMCs were isolated by Ficoll-Histopaque density gradient centrifugation and then cryopreserved in liquid nitrogen vapor phase. Analytical flow cytometry was used to check the purity and quantity of every magnetically sorted T cell population. Each sorted fraction had its genomic DNA isolated and then quantified by UV absorbance on a Nanodrop 2000c.

Sequenced sample: naive CD4+ T cells from PBMCs. Interpreted using the paper, the cell subset or site label stands for: CD45RA+ positively selected. The V and J segments used are TRBV7-3 and TRBJ1-1; tentative D gene TRBD1, with 5 bases matching. The receptor was isolated from a man aged 18 to 29 in good health. Some clones in this sample may be carry-over from other donors' samples. The CDR3 is CAPFLSGTAFF. DNA sequence: TGTGCCCCCTTCCTCTCGGGGACAGCTTTCTTT.